The present TCR beta chain was sequenced within a study of response to subunit inactivated influenza vaccine listed by TCRdb under 2018. For the study in its entirety: To follow how T cells responded to a trivalent subunit inactivated influenza vaccine, the researchers relied on deep quantitative profiling of the T cell receptor repertoire. Overall results and qualifications from the work: The authors proposed that each seasonal influenza vaccination may bring in only a limited number of new T cells.

The library was built by means of RT-PCR. Sequencing was carried out with an Illumina HiSeq 2500. The public sequencing data were trimmed at Q25 with fastp and processed into clonotypes with MiXCR by TCRdb, which kept only in-frame beta chains. Each CDR3 protein appears once, grouped with its most common genes and DNA. Present in this sample are about 540,000 distinct CDR3 sequences, approximately 20% of which were seen just once. Jointly, the top ten make up around 2.8% of the sample. This clonotype appeared a few times. Its antigen is still unknown. No much larger clonotype is one base removed from it; base qualities were not supplied. CDR1 is given as SGHVS and CDR2 as FQNEAQ, both from the germline V gene. From its cysteine to its phenylalanine, the CDR3 spans 13 amino acids. Left in the record is the CDR3 DNA by itself, 39 bases read in frame from the first base. V sheds 6 bases and J sheds 7 bases, leaving 13 bases between their ends.

These same data were also listed under a study on T cells expressing NK-cell markers. The second paper states: TCR beta cDNA libraries were prepared using 5'RACE template switching, which introduced a universal primer site and unique molecular identifiers. Fewer than ten donors provided sorted CD3+CD56+NKG2C+, CD3+CD56+NKG2C- and CD3+CD56-NKG2C+ T-cell subsets, whose TCR beta-chain repertoires were profiled. Seven of the eight sequenced donors were HCMV-seropositive and one was HCMV-seronegative. In several experiments an anti-gammadeltaTCR antibody was added to restrict sorting to alphabetaTCR-expressing T cells. In roughly 6 donors, the dominant CD3+CD56+NKG2C+ clonotypes ranked among the top 10 CD8+ clonotypes, making up 1.0-7.0% of CD8+ T cells. Those dominant clonotypes were again the most abundant among CD3+CD56-NKG2C+ cells in a handful of donors, at about 25-60.1%. It remained unclear whether the expanded NKG2C-expressing T cell clones were specific for HCMV antigens. The study sequenced eight donors, all healthy volunteers chosen at random: three men and five women. To determine HCMV serostatus, a commercial ELISA kit was used to detect HCMV-specific IgG in serum. Ficoll density gradient centrifugation was used to isolate peripheral blood mononuclear cells from blood. Using Miltenyi isolation kits, CD4+ and CD8+ T cells were isolated from PBMC through magnetic immunoseparation. Synthesis of cDNA was primed from the TCR beta constant segment and was followed by two consecutive PCR amplification steps. Libraries were sequenced as 2 x 150 bp reads on Illumina HiSeq 2000/2500, MiSeq or NextSeq. MIGEC was used to demultiplex reads and group the reads by UMI, and MiTCR was used to assemble and quantify clonotypes. To remove erroneous sequences, TCR cDNA sequences were retained only when supported by two or more reads. The tcR package was used for downstream repertoire analysis, and clonotypes were matched across fractions by CDR3 nucleotide sequence plus V segment. Antigen specificity was annotated against VDJdb with VDJmatch, allowing one amino acid substitution in CDR3.

The receptor chain draws on TRBV7-8 and TRBJ2-1; TRBD2 might be the D gene, on 6 matching bases. The receptor's source is a man aged 50-59 years who received an inactivated influenza vaccine. Donor details come from another sample of the same person, matched by shared clones. The material was CD4+ T cells sorted from PBMCs, obtained 11 to 12 days after vaccination. Here is the DNA: TGTGCCAGCAGGGAGGGGTACGGTAATGAGCAGTTCTTC. The resulting protein is CASREGYGNEQFF.